The clone carrying this TCR beta chain has a count of ten or more. This sample includes further DNA sequences coding for the same CDR3. How the authors handled the data: Reference gene primer amplification yielded estimated nucleated cell counts. Here immunoSEQ multiplex PCR was the method, and the copy in TCRdb shows in-frame clones only, minus some. That table supplies the V and J calls and clone size; D and trimming were determined from the DNA. The sample consists of 450,000 to 500,000 clones, approximately 85% of them appearing once. The sample comes from a study of blood T cell repertoires in COVID-19. Study context: The United States, Italy and Spain provided the acute and convalescent COVID-19 samples.

Germline CDR1 reads KGHSH; CDR2 reads LQKENI. V lost 1 base, J lost 0 bases, and 9 bases lay in between. The CDR3 is 15 amino acids. Sequences were obtained from peripheral blood. The receptor was derived from a human donor in a cohort sampled during active COVID-19. The chain recombines TRBV18 with TRBJ1-1; D perhaps matches TRBD1 (5 bases). The CDR3 DNA sequence: TGTGCCAGCTCACCACTTGGACACCTGAACACTGAAGCTTTCTTT. This encodes CASSPLGHLNTEAFF.